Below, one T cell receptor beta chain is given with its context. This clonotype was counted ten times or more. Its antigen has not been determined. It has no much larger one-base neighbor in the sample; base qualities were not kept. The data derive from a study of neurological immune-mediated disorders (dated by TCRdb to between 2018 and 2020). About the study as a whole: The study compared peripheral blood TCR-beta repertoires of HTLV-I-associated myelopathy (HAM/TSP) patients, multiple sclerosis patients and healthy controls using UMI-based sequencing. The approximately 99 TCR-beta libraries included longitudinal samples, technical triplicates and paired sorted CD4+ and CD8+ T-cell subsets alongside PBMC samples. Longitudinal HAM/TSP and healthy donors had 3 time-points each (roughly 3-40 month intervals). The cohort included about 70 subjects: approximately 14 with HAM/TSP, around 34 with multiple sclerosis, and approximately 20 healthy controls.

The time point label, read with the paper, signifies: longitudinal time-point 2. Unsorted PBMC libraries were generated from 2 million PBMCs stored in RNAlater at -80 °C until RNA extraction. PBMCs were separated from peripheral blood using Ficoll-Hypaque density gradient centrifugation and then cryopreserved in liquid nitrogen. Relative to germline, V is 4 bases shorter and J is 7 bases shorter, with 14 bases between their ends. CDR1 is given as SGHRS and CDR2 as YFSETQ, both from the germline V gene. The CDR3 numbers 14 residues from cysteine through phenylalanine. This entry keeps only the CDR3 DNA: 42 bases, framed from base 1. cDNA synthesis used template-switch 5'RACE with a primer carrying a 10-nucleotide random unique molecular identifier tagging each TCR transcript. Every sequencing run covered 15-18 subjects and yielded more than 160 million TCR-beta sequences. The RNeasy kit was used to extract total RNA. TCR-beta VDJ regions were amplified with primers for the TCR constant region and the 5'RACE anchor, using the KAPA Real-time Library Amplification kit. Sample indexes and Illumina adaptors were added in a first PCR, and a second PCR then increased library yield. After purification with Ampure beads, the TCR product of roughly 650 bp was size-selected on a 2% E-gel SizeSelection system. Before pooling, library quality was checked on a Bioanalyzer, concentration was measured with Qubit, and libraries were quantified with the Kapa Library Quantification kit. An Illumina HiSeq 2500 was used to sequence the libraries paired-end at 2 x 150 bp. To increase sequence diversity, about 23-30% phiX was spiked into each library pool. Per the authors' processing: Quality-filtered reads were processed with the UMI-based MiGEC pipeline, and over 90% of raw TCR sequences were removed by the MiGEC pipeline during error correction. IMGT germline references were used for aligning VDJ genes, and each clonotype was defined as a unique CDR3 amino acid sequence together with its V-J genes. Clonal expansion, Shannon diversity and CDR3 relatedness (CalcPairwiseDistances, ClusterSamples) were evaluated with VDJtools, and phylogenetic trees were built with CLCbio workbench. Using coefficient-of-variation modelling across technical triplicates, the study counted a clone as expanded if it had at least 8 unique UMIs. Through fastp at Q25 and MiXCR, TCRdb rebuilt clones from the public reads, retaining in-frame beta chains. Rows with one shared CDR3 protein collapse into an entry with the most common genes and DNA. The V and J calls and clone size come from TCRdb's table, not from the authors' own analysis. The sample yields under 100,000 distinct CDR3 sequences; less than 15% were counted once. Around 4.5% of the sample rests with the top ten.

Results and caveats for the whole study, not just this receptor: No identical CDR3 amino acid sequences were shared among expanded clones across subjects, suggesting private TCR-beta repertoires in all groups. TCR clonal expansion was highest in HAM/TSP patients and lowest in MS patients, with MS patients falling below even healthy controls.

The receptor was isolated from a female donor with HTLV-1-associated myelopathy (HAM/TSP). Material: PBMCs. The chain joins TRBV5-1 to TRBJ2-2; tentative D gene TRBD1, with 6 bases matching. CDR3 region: CASSGQQANGELFF. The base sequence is TGCGCCAGCAGCGGACAGCAGGCGAACGGGGAGCTGTTTTTT.